This T cell receptor (beta chain) was retrieved from a study of T cell repertoires in cytomegalovirus infection. About the research overall: It was the public TCR beta signatures that indicated both CMV infection and matching HLA type.

Only a few counts were recorded for this clonotype. Antigen unknown. The CDR3 is 13 amino acids. V lost 6 bases and J 8 bases, leaving 16 bases between the germline ends. Germline V gene data show CDR1 as DFQATT and CDR2 as SNEGSKA (reference sequence). TCRdb re-analysed the reads in MiXCR, keeping a single row per CDR3 protein. The table records hundreds of thousands of distinct CDR3 sequences, 17% of them present only once. Study-level results: Cumulated frequencies of public TCR beta families served to identify carriers of CMV plus the relevant HLA. Clonotype analysis showed dominance of the ex vivo response by HLA-C-restricted CMV-specific TCR beta clonotypes.

The sample taken for sequencing was PBMCs. This chain uses TRBV20-1 with TRBJ1-4; a possible D gene is TRBD1 (5 bases). The source of this sequence is a human donor in good health (CMV status not recorded). Some clones in this sample may be carry-over from other donors' samples. Here the CDR3 DNA reads TGCAGTGCCCGGGGACGGGCGGGGGAAAAACTGTTTTTT. Amino acids: CSARGRAGEKLFF.